The 32 T cell receptor beta chains below were found in one sample sequenced in a study of blood T cells in healthy people across ages (dated by TCRdb to the mid-2010s). Library preparation was by 5' RACE. TCRdb names Illumina HiSeq 2500 as the instrument used. A second about 7 to 11 cycle PCR used a sample-barcoded 5' primer and a J-beta primer mix. TCRdb's own reprocessing of the public reads used fastp at Q25 and MiXCR and kept productive beta chains. Rows matching on CDR3 protein sequence are summarized as one entry with the most common DNA and genes. For this sample there are around 1,000,000 distinct CDR3 sequences; less than 25% appear just once. Of the sample, around 0.75% falls within the top ten clones. This sample also belongs to another study, concerning T cells of mothers and their children.

The sequenced sample consisted of blood. All receptors come from a girl aged 2-15 years in good health.

This clonotype was observed a few times. This chain connects TRBV12-3 or TRBV12-4 to TRBJ1-2; tentative D call: TRBD1 (6 bases). The CDR3 has 15 amino acids. The ends were cut back, 3 bases at V and 8 bases at J, with 19 bases in the middle. The CDR3 protein is CASSFGLSGAKGYTF. CDR3 nucleotide sequence: TGTGCCAGCAGTTTCGGTCTATCGGGGGCTAAAGGCTACACCTTC.

This clonotype occurred a few times. Just one base apart from a much larger clone, this may be a read error. This CDR3 reads CASSWTDYEQYF. The CDR3 nucleotides are TGTGCCAGCAGTTGGACAGACTACGAGCAGTACTTC. J is TRBJ2-7 and V is TRBV6-6, with a tentative D call TRBD1 (6 bases). Between the trimmed V and J ends, which lost 4 bases and 3 bases, there was a span of 7 bases. Germline V gene data show CDR1 as MNHNY and CDR2 as SVGAGI (reference sequence). This CDR3 contains 12 residues.

The chain couples TRBV7-2 to TRBJ2-5, with 9 bases that match TRBD1. The J call may be incorrect, as the DNA end agrees better with TRBJ2-7. From germline, CDR1 is SGHTA and CDR2 FQGNSA. CDR3 length equals 16 residues. The CDR3 bases are TGTGCCAGCAGCTTAGCCAGGACAGGGGCGAACTACGAGCAGTACTTC. Translation: CASSLARTGANYEQYF.

The V call is TRBV3-1, the J call TRBJ2-3, with TRBD2 matching 11 bases. V was pared by 2 bases and J by 3 bases, with 7 bases of the junction left unmatched. From germline, CDR1 is LGHDT and CDR2 YNNKEL (reference sequence). The CDR3 has 17 amino acids. The CDR3 spells CASSQPTSGEGTDTQYF. The CDR3 region has the DNA TGTGCCAGCAGCCAACCGACTAGCGGGGAGGGGACAGATACGCAGTATTTT.

This clonotype was seen a few times. The chain joins TRBV12-3 or TRBV12-4 to TRBJ2-2, with D possibly being TRBD2 (6 bases). This CDR3 has 15 residues. V was clipped by 5 bases and J by 6 bases, with 16 bases between them. Here the CDR3 DNA reads TGTGCCAGCAGTCGACTAGTTACAGAGGCCGGGGAGCTGTTTTTT. Translated, it gives CASSRLVTEAGELFF.

The chain combines TRBV6-5 with TRBJ2-5; D is possibly TRBD2 (5 bases). With 7 bases removed from V and 4 bases from J, the gap between germline ends came to 10 bases. The CDR3 extends over 12 amino acids. From germline, CDR1 is MNHEY and CDR2 SVGAGI. The CDR3 nucleotides read TGTGCCAGCAACGAAGGAGGAGAGACCCAGTACTTC. Translating it yields CASNEGGETQYF.

The V call is TRBV3-1, the J call TRBJ1-2; 7 nucleotides line up with TRBD1. Germline V gives CDR1 LGHDT, CDR2 YNNKEL (reference sequence). CDR3 length: 16 amino acids. V gave up 1 base and J gave up 0 bases; unmatched junction bases: 5. CDR3 amino acids: CASSQVMGQTNYGYTF. The DNA of the CDR3 is TGTGCCAGCAGCCAAGTTATGGGACAGACTAACTATGGCTACACCTTC.

In its sample, this clonotype was seen a few times. V gene TRBV6-5 combines with J gene TRBJ2-5, with a tentative D call TRBD2 (6 bases). Near its end, the DNA agrees better with TRBJ2-1, so the J call may be wrong. The CDR3 loop spans 17 amino acids. Looked up from germline, CDR1 is MNHEY and CDR2 is SVGAGI. The chain's CDR3 is CASSTRMTPRGGNEQFF. As DNA, the CDR3 is TGTGCCAGCAGCACTCGCATGACTCCCCGGGGAGGAAATGAGCAGTTCTTC.

This clonotype was seen more than once but under ten times. The J gene is TRBJ1-1, the V gene TRBV6-1; D might be TRBD1 (5 bases). V was pared by 5 bases and J by 6 bases, with 13 bases between. The CDR3 has 13 amino acids. Germline assignment: CDR1 MNHNS and CDR2 SASEGT. CDR3 coding DNA: TGTGCCAGCAGTCGGGACTTTTTCGCTGAAGCTTTCTTT. Translation: CASSRDFFAEAFF.

This clonotype was seen only a few times. The chain carries TRBV28 and TRBJ2-3, with TRBD1 matching 7 bases. Germline loops: CDR1 MDHEN, CDR2 SYDVKM. The CDR3 runs 11 residues. Trimming removed 9 bases from V and 9 bases from J; junction bases left unmatched: 6. CDR3 nucleotides: TGTGCCAGTATGGACAGGACGACGCAGTATTTT. Translation gives CASMDRTTQYF.

This clonotype was detected a few times. The chain uses TRBV28 and TRBJ2-6; D might be TRBD2 (6 bases). Trimming removed 6 bases at V and 2 bases at J, with 8 bases between. The germline V gene has CDR1 MDHEN and CDR2 SYDVKM. This CDR3 has 14 residues. CDR3 sequence (DNA): TGTGCCAGCAGGGAGGGACCTGGGGCCAACGTCCTGACTTTC. It translates to CASREGPGANVLTF.

The rearrangement links TRBV7-8 to TRBJ2-1, with 8 nucleotides matching TRBD2. The ends lost 0 bases at V and 4 bases at J; junction bases unmatched: 5. The CDR3 runs 16 residues. Germline CDR1 reads SGHVS; CDR2 reads FQNEAQ. The CDR3 reads CASSLAGSGGYNEQFF. As DNA, the CDR3 is TGTGCCAGCAGCTTAGCAGGGTCGGGAGGGTACAATGAGCAGTTCTTC. Based on the CDR3 plus reference TRBV7-8 and TRBJ2-1, the full variable domain is GAGVSQSPRYKVAKRGQDVALRCDPISGHVSLFWYQQALGQGPEFLTYFQNEAQLDKSGLPSDRFFAERPEGSVSTLKIQRTQQEDSAVYLCASSLAGSGGYNEQFFGPGTRLTVL.

This clonotype was detected a few times. The chain recombines TRBV24-1 with TRBJ2-2; TRBD1 is a possible D gene (6 bases). Trimming took off 4 bases at V and 8 bases at J, with 13 bases between the two ends. This CDR3 is built from 14 residues. The germline V gene encodes CDR1 KGHDR and CDR2 SFDVKD. The CDR3 DNA reads TGTGCCACCAGTGAGGGGACACCGCCTGGGGAGCTGTTTTTT. This translates into CATSEGTPPGELFF.

This clonotype is a singleton in its sample. One end of the junction varies from germline; a read error may be responsible. This CDR3 reads CASSPPGKRSVTETFF. The CDR3 DNA reads TGTGCCAGCAGCCCCCCAGGGAAAAGATCGGTGACTGAAACTTTCTTT. The chain is built from TRBV14 and TRBJ1-1; maybe TRBD1 (5 bases). CDR3 length: 16 residues. Germline V gives CDR1 SGHDN, CDR2 FVKESK.

This clonotype was seen only a few times. J is TRBJ2-5 and V is TRBV4-1; D assignment may be TRBD1 or TRBD2 (5 bases each). Germline CDR1 MGHRA, CDR2 YSYEKL. V was shortened by 4 bases and J by 0 bases, with 15 bases between the two germline ends. This CDR3 has 16 residues. The CDR3 loop reads CASSLGWDGDQETQYF. In DNA, the CDR3 is TGCGCCAGCAGCCTGGGGTGGGACGGAGACCAAGAGACCCAGTACTTC.

This clonotype was counted only a few times. The V call is TRBV7-9, the J call TRBJ2-5; D gene uncertain. Trimming left V 1 base short and J 3 bases short, with 9 bases between. This CDR3 comprises 14 residues. CDR1 is SEHNR, CDR2 FQNEAQ, per germline (reference sequence). The CDR3 sequence: CASSLVPSKETQYF. The DNA for the CDR3 is TGTGCCAGCAGCTTAGTTCCCAGTAAAGAGACCCAGTACTTC.

This chain connects TRBV6-5 to TRBJ1-2; D gene uncertain. Germline V gives CDR1 MNHEY, CDR2 SVGAGI. The CDR3 extends over 15 amino acids. Deletions cut 5 bases from V and 8 bases from J, with 21 bases between. This CDR3 reads CASSPTGVHLRGYTF. The CDR3 DNA reads TGTGCCAGCAGTCCCACCGGGGTACATTTGAGGGGCTACACCTTC.

The rearrangement links TRBV4-1 to TRBJ2-7, with TRBD2 matching over 9 bases. The germline CDR1 and CDR2 sequences are MGHRA and YSYEKL. Unmatched junction bases numbered 4, after V lost 3 bases and J lost 1 base. The CDR3 totals 15 residues. This CDR3 is CASSQSLAGSYEQYF. The CDR3 coding sequence is TGCGCCAGCAGCCAGTCACTAGCGGGTTCCTACGAGCAGTACTTC.

This sequence joins TRBV9 and TRBJ2-1; D perhaps matches TRBD2 (6 bases). This CDR3 spans 14 amino acids. Trimming took 5 bases from V and 3 from J, leaving 12 bases between them. CDR1 SGDLS and CDR2 YYNGEE come from the germline V gene. The CDR3 loop is CASSGGNLYNEQFF. CDR3 nucleotides: TGTGCCAGCAGTGGAGGGAATCTCTACAATGAGCAGTTCTTC.

In this sample, this clonotype turned up many times. This chain links TRBV14 with TRBJ1-2; D uncertain. This CDR3 comprises 14 residues. Germline CDR1 reads SGHDN; CDR2 reads FVKESK. Trimming took 1 base from V and 0 from J, leaving 6 bases between them. CDR3 region: CASSQGSTNYGYTF. Written as DNA, the CDR3 is TGTGCCAGCAGCCAAGGGTCTACTAACTATGGCTACACCTTC. Complete variable domain (other parts from reference TRBV14 and TRBJ1-2): EAGVTQFPSHSVIEKGQTVTLRCDPISGHDNLYWYRRVMGKEIKFLLHFVKESKQDESGMPNNRFLAERTGGTYSTLKVQPAELEDSGVYFCASSQGSTNYGYTFGSGTRLTVV.

This rearrangement joins TRBV5-4 to TRBJ1-2; 10 nucleotides match TRBD1. Germline CDR1 is SGHNT and CDR2 is YYREEE (reference sequence). Germline trimming cut 7 bases from V and 8 bases from J; bases unmatched to any gene: 5. The CDR3 has 12 residues. CDR3 nucleotides: TGTGCCAGCTTGGACAGGGGGAAGGGCTACACCTTC. Amino acids: CASLDRGKGYTF.

This rearrangement joins TRBV6-2 or TRBV6-3 to TRBJ1-1; D is unclear. V shed 11 bases and J shed 11 bases, with 33 bases lying between them. This CDR3 has 16 amino acids. The V gene's germline CDR1 is MNHEY and CDR2 SVGEGT. The CDR3 DNA follows: TGTGCCTGCGAGGCTGAGTCGGGGTTTGGTTCGTTTGGGGCTTTCTTT. Translated: CACEAESGFGSFGAFF.

The genes are TRBV2 and TRBJ2-7; TRBD2 aligns across 14 bases. Germline CDR1 and CDR2: SNHLY and FYNNEI. CDR3 length: 17 amino acids. Germline trimming cut 1 base from V and 4 bases from J; bases unmatched to any gene: 6. The CDR3 spells CASSEGGLAGVRYEQYF. As DNA, the CDR3 is TGTGCCAGCAGTGAAGGGGGACTAGCGGGAGTCAGGTACGAGCAGTACTTC.

The chain combines TRBV6-2 or TRBV6-3 with TRBJ1-1; D unresolved. The CDR3 consists of 15 residues. V lost 2 bases, J lost 2 bases, and 12 bases lay in between. The V gene's germline CDR1 is MNHEY and CDR2 SVGEGT. The chain's CDR3 is CASSYDGEPNTEAFF. CDR3 coding DNA: TGTGCCAGCAGTTACGACGGAGAACCCAACACTGAAGCTTTCTTT.

This clonotype was observed a few times. The J gene is TRBJ1-2, the V gene TRBV4-2; 7 bases map to TRBD1. Trimming took 4 bases from V and 0 from J; bases not matched to a gene: 14. Per the germline V gene, CDR1 is LGHNA and CDR2 is YNFKEQ. This CDR3 region has 18 residues. Here the CDR3 DNA reads TGTGCCAGCAGCCTGAAGGGAGGGGGCCCCGTAACTAACTATGGCTACACCTTC. The encoded protein is CASSLKGGGPVTNYGYTF.

This clonotype was seen only a few times. This rearrangement joins TRBV15 to TRBJ1-4, with TRBD1 matching 9 bases. This CDR3 is 19 amino acids long. CDR1 and CDR2 from the germline V gene are LNHNV and YYDKDF (reference sequence). V trimming: 1 base; J trimming: 0 bases; junction bases outside the gene matches: 9. CDR3 sequence: CATSRGGTGKGATNEKLFF. As DNA, the CDR3 is TGTGCCACCAGCAGAGGCGGGACAGGGAAGGGTGCAACTAATGAAAAACTGTTTTTT.

J is TRBJ2-7 and V is TRBV4-1; D remains ambiguous. Germline assignment: CDR1 MGHRA and CDR2 YSYEKL. Trimming cost V 3 bases and J 3 bases, with 9 bases left between them. The CDR3 length is 13 residues. CDR3 amino acids: CASSQWEGYEQYF. In DNA form, the CDR3 reads TGCGCCAGCAGCCAGTGGGAAGGCTACGAGCAGTACTTC.

This clonotype came up a few times. The V gene is TRBV12-3 or TRBV12-4, the J gene TRBJ2-6; tentatively, D is TRBD1 (5 bases). V was clipped by 2 bases and J by 0 bases, with 20 bases between them. The CDR3 covers 20 residues. The CDR3 DNA reads TGTGCCAGCAGTTTAATCACGGCAGCAGGGTCTCACTCTGGGGCCAACGTCCTGACTTTC. Its translation: CASSLITAAGSHSGANVLTF.

This clonotype was counted only a few times. The gene calls are TRBV28 and TRBJ1-6; D remains unclear. Germline-derived CDR1 and CDR2 are MDHEN and SYDVKM. This CDR3 region has 14 residues. V was cut by 1 base and J by 10 bases, with 11 bases left in between. The CDR3 is CASSLYYPGSPLHF. The CDR3 coding sequence is TGTGCCAGCAGTTTATACTACCCGGGGTCACCCCTCCACTTT. Filled out from reference TRBV28 and TRBJ1-6, the complete variable domain reads DVKVTQSSRYLVKRTGEKVFLECVQDMDHENMFWYRQDPGLGLRLIYFSYDVKMKEKGDIPEGYSVSREKKERFSLILESASTNQTSMYLCASSLYYPGSPLHFGNGTRLTVT.

V usage is TRBV7-9 and J usage is TRBJ1-4; D is unclear. The V and J ends lost 5 bases and 7 bases respectively, with 11 bases between them. The V gene's germline CDR1 is SEHNR and CDR2 FQNEAQ (reference sequence). CDR3 length equals 13 residues. CDR3 DNA: TGTGCCAGCAGCGGGCGGGGTAGTGAAAAACTGTTTTTT. The encoded protein is CASSGRGSEKLFF.

This clonotype has more than one count but fewer than ten. The chain has TRBV7-2 and TRBJ2-3; a weak D match, TRBD2 (6 bases). The V gene's germline CDR1 is SGHTA and CDR2 FQGNSA. Trimming removed 5 bases from V and 5 bases from J, with 17 bases in between. There are 15 residues in the CDR3. The CDR3 coding sequence is TGTGCCAGCAGCCCGACCCTGACTAGTCAAGATACGCAGTATTTT. Translated, it gives CASSPTLTSQDTQYF.

Here the CDR3 reads CASSQHGVFYGYTF. CDR3 DNA sequence: TGTGCCAGCAGCCAACATGGGGTTTTCTATGGCTACACCTTC. The gene calls are TRBV7-9 and TRBJ1-2, with no clear D. This CDR3 has 14 residues. V was clipped by 5 bases and J by 4 bases, with 14 bases between them. Germline loops: CDR1 SEHNR, CDR2 FQNEAQ (reference sequence).